The rows below give T cell receptor beta chains drawn from one sample of a study of T-cell reconstitution after alpha-beta-depleted transplantation in children. TCRdb itself ran the PCR reads through MiXCR, one entry per CDR3 protein. The repertoire holds more than 120,000 distinct CDR3 sequences, with around 8.5% as singletons. Sequenced material: PBMCs, mostly from graft donor cells, taken 180 days after TCRalphabeta/CD19-depleted stem cell transplant. Every receptor here comes from a female patient aged 2-15 years who had a stem cell transplant for congenital amegakaryocytic thrombocytopenia, so the T cells may come from the graft donor. Both conserved end residues are part of each CDR3. The D gene is left open where the match is weak. Only part of the rows carry a size: once, few, many, or a class if the clone is expanded.

few	TRBV19	.	TRBJ2-1	CASSSRGRDAFF	TGTGCCAGTAGTTCCCGGGGGCGGGATGCTTTCTTC
many	TRBV7-9	.	TRBJ2-5	CASSTPPETQYF	TGTGCCAGCAGCACTCCCCCAGAGACCCAGTACTTC
few	TRBV9	.	TRBJ1-6	CASSETGLSPLHF	TGTGCCAGCAGCGAAACAGGGCTTTCACCCCTCCACTTT
few	TRBV28	TRBD1	TRBJ1-2	CASSRGQGRNSYTF	TGTGCCAGCAGTAGGGGACAGGGTCGAAATAGCTACACCTTC
many	TRBV12-3/TRBV12-4	.	TRBJ2-1	CASSGGWVPFYNEQFF	TGTGCCAGCAGTGGGGGCTGGGTCCCTTTTTACAATGAGCAGTTCTTC
.	TRBV11-2	TRBD1	TRBJ2-7	CASSRTGGFYEQYF	TGTGCCAGCAGCCGGACAGGGGGCTTCTACGAGCAGTACTTC
.	TRBV5-8	.	TRBJ1-2	CAIGPGLRGGDYGYTF	TGTGCCATCGGCCCCGGGCTCCGGGGGGGCGACTATGGCTACACCTTC
.	TRBV5-1	TRBD1	TRBJ1-4	CASSSTPGQDNEKLFF	TGCGCCAGCAGCTCGACACCGGGACAGGATAATGAAAAACTGTTTTTT
few	TRBV5-1	.	TRBJ2-6	CASSFWKAGANVLTF	TGCGCCAGCAGCTTTTGGAAAGCTGGGGCCAACGTCCTGACTTTC
many	TRBV12-3/TRBV12-4	.	TRBJ1-6	CASSLIGGYGNSPLHF	TGTGCCAGCAGTTTAATTGGGGGATATGGGAATTCACCCCTCCACTTT
many	TRBV6-5	.	TRBJ2-1	CASRMTASSEQFF	TGTGCCAGCAGGATGACCGCATCGAGTGAGCAGTTCTTC
many	TRBV4-1	.	TRBJ2-6	CASSQDRLQGASGANVLTF	TGCGCCAGCAGCCAAGATAGGTTGCAGGGAGCGTCTGGGGCCAACGTCCTGACTTTC
many	TRBV9	.	TRBJ1-2	CASSVDTARTYGYTF	TGTGCCAGCAGCGTAGACACGGCCCGTACTTATGGCTACACCTTC
many	TRBV4-3	.	TRBJ2-3	CASSQDPSWASDTQYF	TGCGCCAGCAGCCAAGATCCATCATGGGCGTCTGATACGCAGTATTTT
.	TRBV7-7	TRBD1	TRBJ2-3	CASSLGQGARDTQYF	TGTGCCAGCAGCTTAGGACAGGGGGCAAGAGATACGCAGTATTTT
many	TRBV20-1	.	TRBJ1-1	CSQDGDTGKGEAFF	TGCAGCCAAGACGGGGACACGGGGAAAGGTGAAGCTTTCTTT
many	TRBV15	.	TRBJ2-1	CATSRAVQSSSYNEQFF	TGTGCCACCAGCAGAGCGGTTCAGAGCAGCTCCTACAATGAGCAGTTCTTC
many	TRBV5-1	TRBD1	TRBJ2-3	CASSAAGTGLDTQYF	TGCGCCAGCAGCGCGGCCGGGACAGGGTTAGATACGCAGTATTTT
many	TRBV18	.	TRBJ2-5	CASSPQQETQYF	TGTGCCAGCTCACCACAACAAGAGACCCAGTACTTC
many	TRBV28	TRBD1	TRBJ1-5	CASSVHKGQDNQPQHF	TGTGCCAGCAGTGTTCACAAGGGACAGGACAATCAGCCCCAGCATTTT
.	TRBV15	.	TRBJ1-3	CATKSSGNTIYF	TGTGCCACAAAAAGCTCTGGAAACACCATATATTTT
many	TRBV5-1	TRBD2	TRBJ2-3	CASSLVYGAGGENTQYF	TGCGCCAGCAGCTTGGTATACGGAGCGGGGGGGGAAAATACGCAGTATTTT
few	TRBV20-1	.	TRBJ2-1	CSARTPAIHNEQFF	TGCAGTGCTAGGACTCCCGCGATCCACAATGAGCAGTTCTTC
many	TRBV10-3	TRBD1	TRBJ2-1	CAIRTGGAWDEQFF	TGTGCCATCAGGACAGGGGGCGCTTGGGATGAGCAGTTCTTC
few	TRBV4-2	TRBD1	TRBJ1-2	CASSQILGGQGNGYTF	TGTGCCAGCAGCCAAATTCTAGGGGGACAGGGAAACGGCTACACCTTC
few	TRBV6-1	.	TRBJ1-5	CASTNRVVNQPQHF	TGTGCCAGCACCAACAGGGTTGTCAATCAGCCCCAGCATTTT
many	TRBV28	.	TRBJ1-5	CASGRGNQPQHF	TGTGCCAGCGGCAGGGGTAATCAGCCCCAGCATTTT
few	TRBV20-1	.	TRBJ2-3	CSASFSGLHTQYF	TGCAGTGCTAGTTTTAGCGGACTGCATACGCAGTATTTT
.	TRBV6-2/TRBV6-3	.	TRBJ2-2	CASSYSYRNTGELFF	TGTGCCAGCAGTTACTCCTATAGGAACACCGGGGAGCTGTTTTTT